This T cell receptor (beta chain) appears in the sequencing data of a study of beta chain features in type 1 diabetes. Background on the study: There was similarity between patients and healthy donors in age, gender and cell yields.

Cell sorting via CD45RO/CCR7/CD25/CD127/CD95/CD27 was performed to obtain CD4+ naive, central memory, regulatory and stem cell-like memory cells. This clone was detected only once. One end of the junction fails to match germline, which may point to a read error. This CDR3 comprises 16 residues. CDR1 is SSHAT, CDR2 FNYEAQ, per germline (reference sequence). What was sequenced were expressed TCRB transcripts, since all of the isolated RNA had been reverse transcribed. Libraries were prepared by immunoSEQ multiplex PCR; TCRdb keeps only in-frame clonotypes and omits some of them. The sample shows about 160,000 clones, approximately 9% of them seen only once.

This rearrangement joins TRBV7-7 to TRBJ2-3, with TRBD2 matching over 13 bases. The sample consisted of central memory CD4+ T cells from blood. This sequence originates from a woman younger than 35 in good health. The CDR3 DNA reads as TGTGCTAGCAGCTCGGGACTAGCGGGAAGCACAGATACGCAGTATTTT. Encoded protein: CASSSGLAGSTDTQYF.